The clone carrying this T cell receptor beta chain has only one observation. Repertoires were generated with immunoSEQ multiplex PCR, while TCRdb's copy carries only in-frame clones and drops some. Among about 83,000 clones listed, roughly 86% were seen once. These data originate in a study of T cell responses to AZD1222 COVID-19 vaccine. Trimming shortened V by 3 bases and J by 7 bases, and 13 bases separated the two germline ends. The V gene's germline CDR1 is KGHSH and CDR2 LQKENI. This CDR3 is 14 amino acids long. The chain uses TRBV18 and TRBJ1-5; the D is unclear. This receptor was obtained from an adult in good health. The sample here was peripheral blood, taken on day 0 of AZD1222 vaccination. The DNA of the CDR3 is TGTGCCAGCTCACCGCAACCTATGGTCCAGCCCCAGCATTTT. It encodes CASSPQPMVQPQHF.